This T cell receptor beta chain is from a study of T-cell memory formation after mild COVID-19 (dated by TCRdb to 2020 to 2023). General notes on the study: TCR sequence clusters from the two donors were largely donor specific. Two young, previously healthy adult volunteers, one female and one male, were included in the cohort. In two donors, T-cell clones that expanded and contracted after mild COVID-19 were followed by sequencing TCRalpha and TCRbeta repertoires longitudinally. Points the paper makes about the study in general: Some responding clones were detected in pre-infection memory, which suggested that pre-existing cross-reactive memory T cells had joined the SARS-CoV-2 response. Only a couple of mild cases were covered in the study, and larger cohorts including severe cases with pre-infection samples were considered necessary. Clones contracting from day 15 to 85 had balanced CD4/CD8 phenotypes, while a second wave expanding from day 15 to 37 was biased towards CD4+. SARS-CoV-2 specificity of the second-wave clones peaking on day 37 was not confirmed. Contracting CD4+ clones were located mainly in the CM and EM memory subsets, whereas CD8+ clones were found to be enriched in EMRA.

Based on the germline V gene, the CDR1 and CDR2 sequences are MDHEN and SYDVKM. Trimming takes 2 bases from V and 4 bases from J, and the germline ends sit 4 bases apart. Spanning cysteine to phenylalanine, the CDR3 consists of 12 amino acids. Of all the DNA, just the CDR3 is kept, 36 bases in frame from base 1. PBMCs were isolated by Ficoll-Paque density gradient centrifugation. The sequencing machine was an Illumina NovaSeq 6000. cDNA libraries for TCRalpha and TCRbeta were prepared by 5'RACE using constant-segment primers, with sample barcodes and unique molecular identifiers added. Trizol reagent was used to extract RNA from every sample. Library amplification was performed in two PCR steps, and a second sample barcode and Illumina TruSeq adapters were introduced in the second step. Sequencing of libraries was performed on an Illumina NovaSeq with 2 x 150 bp paired-end reads. Per the authors' processing: Demultiplexing of reads and collapsing into UMI-guided consensus sequences were performed with migec v1.2.7. Using mixcr v2.1.11, UMI consensuses were aligned to TRA and TRB V and J templates and then assembled into clonotypes. A clonotype was counted as expanded or contracted only if both edgeR and NoisET called the change significant, with noise models trained on biological replicates. For edgeR calls, the thresholds were a false discovery rate-adjusted p below 0.01 and a log2 fold-change of 1. As an exploratory analysis of dynamics, max-normalized trajectories of the 1000 most abundant clonotypes were examined with PCA combined with hierarchical clustering. Separately sequenced CD4+ and CD8+ repertoires were used to assign a CD4 or CD8 phenotype to each responding clone. TCRdb passed the public sequencing reads through fastp at Q25 and MiXCR, retaining productive beta sequences. Rows with one shared CDR3 protein collapse into an entry with the most common genes and DNA. The V and J calls and clone size are TCRdb's, not the authors'. Here the sample has roughly 110,000 distinct CDR3 sequences; 22% occur a single time. Roughly two fifths of the sample belongs to the ten largest clones.

About this clonotype: Its antigen specificity is not known. Base qualities are not provided; no much larger clone lies one nucleotide away.

Source material: PBMCs or a T cell subset sorted from them (not recorded which). The receptor was derived from a man younger than 35 who had mild COVID-19 (a few samples of this study predate the infection). The sample titles of this study are shuffled in the database, so cell type and time point are left out; the donor was told from shared clones. The rearranged chain carries TRBV28 and TRBJ2-3; the D segment cannot be called with confidence. The base sequence is TGTGCCAGCAGTTTACCGGCAGATACGCAGTATTTT. It specifies CASSLPADTQYF. The CDR3, completed at both ends by the reference TRBV28 and TRBJ2-3 genes, gives the full variable domain DVKVTQSSRYLVKRTGEKVFLECVQDMDHENMFWYRQDPGLGLRLIYFSYDVKMKEKGDIPEGYSVSREKKERFSLILESASTNQTSMYLCASSLPADTQYFGPGTRLTVL.